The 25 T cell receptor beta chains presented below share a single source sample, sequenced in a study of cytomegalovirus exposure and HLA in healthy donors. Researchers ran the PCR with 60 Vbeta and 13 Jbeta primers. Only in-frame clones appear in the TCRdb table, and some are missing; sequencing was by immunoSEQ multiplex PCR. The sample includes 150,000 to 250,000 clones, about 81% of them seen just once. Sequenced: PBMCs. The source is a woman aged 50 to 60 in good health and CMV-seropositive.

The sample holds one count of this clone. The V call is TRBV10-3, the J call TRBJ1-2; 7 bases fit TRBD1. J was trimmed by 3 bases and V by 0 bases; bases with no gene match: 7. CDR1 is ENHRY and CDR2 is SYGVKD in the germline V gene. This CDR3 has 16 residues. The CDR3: CAISESKVDRDYGYTF. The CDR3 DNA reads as TGTGCCATCAGTGAGTCGAAGGTTGACAGGGACTATGGCTACACCTTC.

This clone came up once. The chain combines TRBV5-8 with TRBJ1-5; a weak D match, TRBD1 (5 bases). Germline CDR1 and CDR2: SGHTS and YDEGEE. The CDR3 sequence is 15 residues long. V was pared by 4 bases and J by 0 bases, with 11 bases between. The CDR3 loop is CASSARQYSNQPQHF. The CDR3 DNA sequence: TGTGCCAGCAGCGCGCGACAGTATAGCAATCAGCCCCAGCATTTT.

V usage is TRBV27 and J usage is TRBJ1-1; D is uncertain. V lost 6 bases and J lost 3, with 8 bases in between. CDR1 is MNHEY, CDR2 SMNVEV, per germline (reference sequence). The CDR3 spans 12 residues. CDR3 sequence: CASRGRDTEAFF. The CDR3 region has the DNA TGTGCCAGCAGGGGGAGGGACACTGAAGCTTTCTTT.

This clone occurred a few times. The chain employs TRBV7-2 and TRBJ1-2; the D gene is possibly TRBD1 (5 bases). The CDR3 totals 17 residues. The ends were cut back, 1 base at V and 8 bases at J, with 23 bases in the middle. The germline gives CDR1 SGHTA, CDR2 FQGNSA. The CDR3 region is CASSLDVGHTTPGGYTF. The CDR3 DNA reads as TGTGCCAGCAGCTTAGATGTCGGACATACAACGCCGGGCGGCTACACCTTC.

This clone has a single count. The CDR3 here is CASSPTGGSNTGELFF. The CDR3, as DNA: TGTGCCAGCAGCCCAACGGGAGGGTCGAACACCGGGGAGCTGTTTTTT. This chain connects TRBV7-3 to TRBJ2-2; the match to TRBD2 covers 8 bases. The CDR3 has 16 amino acids. The V gene end was trimmed by 5 bases and the J gene end by 0 bases; junction bases not matched to a gene: 5. Per germline, CDR1 SGHTA and CDR2 FQGTGA.

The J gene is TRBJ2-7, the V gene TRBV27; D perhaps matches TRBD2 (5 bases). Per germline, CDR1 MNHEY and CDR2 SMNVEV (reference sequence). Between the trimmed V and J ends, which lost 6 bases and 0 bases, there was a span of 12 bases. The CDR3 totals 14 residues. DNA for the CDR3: TGTGCCAGCAGGCCCGGACTGAGCTCCTACGAGCAGTACTTC. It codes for CASRPGLSSYEQYF.

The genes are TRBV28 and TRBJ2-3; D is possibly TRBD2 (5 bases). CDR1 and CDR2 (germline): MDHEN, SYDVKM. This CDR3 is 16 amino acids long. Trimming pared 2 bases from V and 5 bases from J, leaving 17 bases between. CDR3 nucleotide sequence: TGTGCCAGCAGTTTAGACTACCTAGGGATTCGAGATACGCAGTATTTT. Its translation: CASSLDYLGIRDTQYF.

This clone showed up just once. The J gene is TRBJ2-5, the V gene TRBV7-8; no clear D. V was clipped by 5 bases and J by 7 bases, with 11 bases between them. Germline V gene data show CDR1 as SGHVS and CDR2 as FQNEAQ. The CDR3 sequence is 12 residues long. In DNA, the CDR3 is TGTGCCAGCAGCCTGAGTCTTGGGACCCAGTACTTC. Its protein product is CASSLSLGTQYF.

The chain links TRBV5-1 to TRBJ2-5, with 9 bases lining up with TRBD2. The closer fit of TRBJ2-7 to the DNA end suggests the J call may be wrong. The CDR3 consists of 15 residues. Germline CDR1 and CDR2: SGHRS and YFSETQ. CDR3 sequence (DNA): TGCGCCAGCAGCTTGGGACTAGCGGAATTCTACGAGCAGTACTTC. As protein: CASSLGLAEFYEQYF.

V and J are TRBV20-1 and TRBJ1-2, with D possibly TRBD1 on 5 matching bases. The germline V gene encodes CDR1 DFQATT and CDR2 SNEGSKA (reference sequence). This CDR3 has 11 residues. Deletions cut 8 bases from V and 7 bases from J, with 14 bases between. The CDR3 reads CSLGGAPGYTF. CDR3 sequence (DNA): TGCAGTCTTGGAGGGGCGCCTGGCTACACCTTC.

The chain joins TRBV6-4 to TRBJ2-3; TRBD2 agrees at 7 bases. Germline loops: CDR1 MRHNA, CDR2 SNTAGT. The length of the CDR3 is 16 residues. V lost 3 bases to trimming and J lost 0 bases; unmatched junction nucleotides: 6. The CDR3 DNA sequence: TGTGCCAGCAGTGAGGGTAGTAGCGGGAGCACAGATACGCAGTATTTT. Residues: CASSEGSSGSTDTQYF.

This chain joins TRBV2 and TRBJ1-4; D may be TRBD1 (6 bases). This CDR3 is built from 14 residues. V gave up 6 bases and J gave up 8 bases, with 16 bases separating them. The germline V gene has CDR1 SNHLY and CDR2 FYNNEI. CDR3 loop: CASSPTGFREKLFF. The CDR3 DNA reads TGTGCCAGCAGCCCTACAGGGTTTAGAGAAAAACTGTTTTTT.

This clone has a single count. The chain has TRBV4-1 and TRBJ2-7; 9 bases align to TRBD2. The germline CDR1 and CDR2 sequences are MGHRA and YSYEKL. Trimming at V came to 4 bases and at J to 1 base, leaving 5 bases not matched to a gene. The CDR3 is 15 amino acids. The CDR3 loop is CASSRAGGQSYEQYF. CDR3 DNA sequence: TGCGCCAGCAGCCGAGCGGGGGGACAGTCCTACGAGCAGTACTTC.

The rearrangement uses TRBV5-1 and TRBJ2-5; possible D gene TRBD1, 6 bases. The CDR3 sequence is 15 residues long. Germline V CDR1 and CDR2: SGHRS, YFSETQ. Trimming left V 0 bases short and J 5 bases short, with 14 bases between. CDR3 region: CASSLGGQNLETQYF. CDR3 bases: TGCGCCAGCAGCTTGGGGGGGCAGAATTTGGAGACCCAGTACTTC.

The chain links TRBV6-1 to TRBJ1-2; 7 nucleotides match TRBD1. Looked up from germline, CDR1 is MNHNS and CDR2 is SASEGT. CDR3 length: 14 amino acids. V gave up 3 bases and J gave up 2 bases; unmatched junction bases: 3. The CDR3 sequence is CASSDRRGNYGYTF. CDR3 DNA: TGTGCCAGCAGTGATCGCAGGGGGAACTATGGCTACACCTTC.

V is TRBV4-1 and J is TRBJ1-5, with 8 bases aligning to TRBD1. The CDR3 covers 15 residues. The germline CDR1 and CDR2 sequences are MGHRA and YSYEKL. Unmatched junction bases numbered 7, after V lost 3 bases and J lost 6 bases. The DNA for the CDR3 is TGCGCCAGCAGCCAGGACAGGGACGTTCTTCAGCCCCAGCATTTT. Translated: CASSQDRDVLQPQHF.

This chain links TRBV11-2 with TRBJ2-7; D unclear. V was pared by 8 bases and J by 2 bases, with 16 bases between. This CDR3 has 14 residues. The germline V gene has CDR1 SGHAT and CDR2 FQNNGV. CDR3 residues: CASSNGWKAYEQYF. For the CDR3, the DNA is TGTGCCAGCTCAAACGGGTGGAAGGCCTACGAGCAGTACTTC.

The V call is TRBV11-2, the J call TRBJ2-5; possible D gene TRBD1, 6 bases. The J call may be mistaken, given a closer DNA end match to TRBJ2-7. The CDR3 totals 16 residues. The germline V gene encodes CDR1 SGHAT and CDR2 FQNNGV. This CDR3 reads CASRQTLQGPRDEQYF. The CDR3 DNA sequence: TGTGCCAGCAGACAGACCCTACAGGGTCCAAGGGACGAGCAGTACTTC.

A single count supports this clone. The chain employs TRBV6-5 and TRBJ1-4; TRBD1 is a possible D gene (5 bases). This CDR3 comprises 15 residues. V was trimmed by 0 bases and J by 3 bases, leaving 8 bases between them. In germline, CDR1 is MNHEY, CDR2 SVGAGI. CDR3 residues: CASSYSGGSNEKLFF. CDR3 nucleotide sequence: TGTGCCAGCAGTTACTCGGGGGGGTCTAATGAAAAACTGTTTTTT.

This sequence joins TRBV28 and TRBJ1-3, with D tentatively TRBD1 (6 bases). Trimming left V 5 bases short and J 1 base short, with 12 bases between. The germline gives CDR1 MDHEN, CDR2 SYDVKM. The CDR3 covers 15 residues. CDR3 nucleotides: TGTGCCAGCAGTAACAGGGCTATATCTGGAAACACCATATATTTT. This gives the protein CASSNRAISGNTIYF.

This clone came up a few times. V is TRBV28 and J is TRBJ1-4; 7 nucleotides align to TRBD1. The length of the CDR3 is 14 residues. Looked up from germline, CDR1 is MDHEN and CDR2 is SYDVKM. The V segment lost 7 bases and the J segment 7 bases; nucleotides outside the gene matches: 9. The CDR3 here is CASNAGQAGEKLFF. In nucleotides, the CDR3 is TGTGCCAGCAACGCCGGACAGGCGGGTGAAAAACTGTTTTTT.

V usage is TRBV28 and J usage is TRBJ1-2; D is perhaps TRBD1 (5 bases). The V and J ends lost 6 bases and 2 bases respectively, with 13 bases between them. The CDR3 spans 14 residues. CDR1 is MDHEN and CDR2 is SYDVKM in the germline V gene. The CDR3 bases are TGTGCCAGCAGGACGGGGGGGGAGAACTATGGCTACACCTTC. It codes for CASRTGGENYGYTF.

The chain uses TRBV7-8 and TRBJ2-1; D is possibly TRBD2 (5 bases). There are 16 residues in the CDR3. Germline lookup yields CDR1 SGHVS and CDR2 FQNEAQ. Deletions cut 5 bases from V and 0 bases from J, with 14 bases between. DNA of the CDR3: TGTGCCAGCAGCCTGGACGGGAAGAGCTCCTACAATGAGCAGTTCTTC. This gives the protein CASSLDGKSSYNEQFF. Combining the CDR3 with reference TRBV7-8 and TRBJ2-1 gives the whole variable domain GAGVSQSPRYKVAKRGQDVALRCDPISGHVSLFWYQQALGQGPEFLTYFQNEAQLDKSGLPSDRFFAERPEGSVSTLKIQRTQQEDSAVYLCASSLDGKSSYNEQFFGPGTRLTVL.

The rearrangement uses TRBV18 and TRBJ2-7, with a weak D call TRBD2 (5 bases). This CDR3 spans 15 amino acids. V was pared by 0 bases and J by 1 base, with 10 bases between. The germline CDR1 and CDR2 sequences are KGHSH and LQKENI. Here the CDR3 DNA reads TGTGCCAGCTCACCACCAGGAGGTTTTTCCTACGAGCAGTACTTC. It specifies CASSPPGGFSYEQYF.

The CDR3, as DNA: TGTGCCAGCTCACCACAGGGAGGATCGGAAAAACTGTTTTTT. It translates to CASSPQGGSEKLFF. The chain carries TRBV18 and TRBJ1-4; no firm D call. The CDR3 length is 14 residues. Germline CDR1 and CDR2: KGHSH and LQKENI. Trimming stripped 1 base from V and 8 bases from J, with 11 bases between.